The source of this T cell receptor beta chain is a study of T-cell reconstitution after alpha-beta-depleted transplantation in children. Study-level results: Most T-cell counts and diversity one year after the transplant came from T cells that were newly produced. Diversity of TCRbeta at day 60 was high in some patients, arising from surviving recipient T cells and thymic progenitors.

Unique molecular identifiers were used in preparing the TCRbeta library. MiXCR was run by TCRdb on the PCR reads, yielding one entry per CDR3 protein. The top ten clones hold about 2% of a sample with around 450,000 distinct CDR3 sequences, roughly a tenth of them seen once. The junction had 4 bases not matched to a gene; V was cut back by 4 bases and J by 3 bases. The germline V gene has CDR1 SGHKS and CDR2 YYEKEE (reference sequence). This CDR3 comprises 14 residues. Concerning this clonotype itself: Its matching antigen is unknown.

The V gene is TRBV5-5, the J gene TRBJ2-1; TRBD2 aligns across 7 bases. Here the sequenced sample was PBMCs, taken before TCRalphabeta/CD19-depleted stem cell transplant. This clonotype originated in a child aged 2 to 10 with inherited bone marrow failure, due to receive a stem cell transplant. The CDR3 region has the DNA TGTGCCAGCAGCCCCCGGGACTACTACAATGAGCAGTTCTTC. Its translation: CASSPRDYYNEQFF.